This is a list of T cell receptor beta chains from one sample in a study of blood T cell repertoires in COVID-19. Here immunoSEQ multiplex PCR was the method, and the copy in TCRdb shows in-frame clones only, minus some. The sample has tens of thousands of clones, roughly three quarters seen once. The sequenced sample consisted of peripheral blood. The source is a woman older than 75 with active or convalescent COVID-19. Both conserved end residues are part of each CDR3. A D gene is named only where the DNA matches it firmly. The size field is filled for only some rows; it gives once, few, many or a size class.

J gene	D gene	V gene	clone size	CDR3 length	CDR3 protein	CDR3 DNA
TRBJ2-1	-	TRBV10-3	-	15	CAISTDKSSYNEQFF	TGTGCCATCAGTACGGACAAGAGCTCCTACAATGAGCAGTTCTTC
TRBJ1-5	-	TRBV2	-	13	CASKSGLSQPQHF	TGTGCCAGCAAGTCGGGGTTGAGTCAGCCCCAGCATTTT
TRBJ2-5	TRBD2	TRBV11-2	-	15	CASSLASGGAETQYF	TGTGCCAGCAGCTTAGCTAGCGGGGGGGCGGAGACCCAGTACTTC
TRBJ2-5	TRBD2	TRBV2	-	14	CASAWSGGGGTQYF	TGTGCCAGCGCATGGAGCGGGGGGGGTGGGACCCAGTACTTC
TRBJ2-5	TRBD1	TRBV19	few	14	CASSVPGGGETQYF	TGTGCCAGTAGTGTTCCAGGGGGCGGAGAGACCCAGTACTTC
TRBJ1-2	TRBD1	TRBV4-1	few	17	CASSQVEGAYRGYGYTF	TGCGCCAGCAGCCAAGTGGAGGGGGCTTATCGGGGGTATGGCTACACCTTC
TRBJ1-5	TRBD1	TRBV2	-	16	CASSEWGQGYDQPQHF	TGTGCCAGCAGTGAATGGGGACAGGGATACGATCAGCCCCAGCATTTT
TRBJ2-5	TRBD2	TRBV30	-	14	CAWSATLAGETQYF	TGTGCCTGGAGTGCTACACTAGCGGGAGAGACCCAGTACTTC
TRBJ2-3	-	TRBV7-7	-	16	CASSPGGTGYTDTQYF	TGTGCCAGCAGCCCGGGGGGGACAGGGTACACAGATACGCAGTATTTT
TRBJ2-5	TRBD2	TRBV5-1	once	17	CASSQGTSGTVQETQYF	TGCGCCAGCAGCCAAGGGACTAGCGGGACCGTCCAAGAGACCCAGTACTTC
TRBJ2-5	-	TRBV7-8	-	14	CASSLYGTFETQYF	TGTGCCAGCAGCTTATACGGGACTTTCGAGACCCAGTACTTC
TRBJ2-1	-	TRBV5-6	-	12	CASSLQGNEQFF	TGTGCCAGCAGCTTACAGGGAAATGAGCAGTTCTTC
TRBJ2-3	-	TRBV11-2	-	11	CASSPSGTQYF	TGTGCCAGCAGTCCGTCGGGTACGCAGTATTTT
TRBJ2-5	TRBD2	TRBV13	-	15	CASSLGLAGQETQYF	TGTGCCAGCAGCTTAGGCCTAGCGGGTCAAGAGACCCAGTACTTC
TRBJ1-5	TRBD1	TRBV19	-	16	CASSGTGTGGREPQHF	TGTGCCAGTAGTGGGACCGGGACAGGGGGTCGGGAGCCCCAGCATTTT
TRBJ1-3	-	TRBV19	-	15	CASSIRADSGNTIYF	TGTGCCAGTAGTATCCGCGCGGACTCTGGAAACACCATATATTTT
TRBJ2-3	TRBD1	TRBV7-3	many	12	CASSRTGDTQYF	TGTGCCAGCAGCCGGACAGGGGATACGCAGTATTTT
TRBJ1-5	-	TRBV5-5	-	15	CASSLAGTRNQPQHF	TGTGCCAGCAGCTTGGCCGGGACTCGCAATCAGCCCCAGCATTTT
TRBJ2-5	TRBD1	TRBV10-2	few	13	CASSGRQGETQYF	TGCGCCAGCAGTGGGAGACAGGGGGAGACCCAGTACTTC
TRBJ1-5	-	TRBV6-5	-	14	CASSYRRSYQPQHF	TGTGCCAGCAGTTACCGCCGGAGCTATCAGCCCCAGCATTTT
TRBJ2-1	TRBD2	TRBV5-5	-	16	CASSLQLAATYNEQFF	TGTGCCAGCAGCTTACAACTAGCGGCCACTTACAATGAGCAGTTCTTC
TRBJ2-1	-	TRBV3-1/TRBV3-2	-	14	CASSPTSHGHEQFF	TGTGCCAGCAGCCCAACCTCTCATGGCCATGAGCAGTTCTTC
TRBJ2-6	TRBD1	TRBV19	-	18	CASSPTGVYGGGANVLTF	TGTGCCAGTAGTCCGACAGGGGTTTACGGAGGAGGGGCCAACGTCCTGACTTTC
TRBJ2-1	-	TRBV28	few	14	CASSYRDTYNEQFF	TGTGCCAGCAGTTACAGGGACACCTACAATGAGCAGTTCTTC
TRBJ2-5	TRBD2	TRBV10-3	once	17	CAISESGERGGKETQYF	TGTGCCATCAGTGAGTCGGGCGAGCGGGGGGGGAAAGAGACCCAGTACTTC
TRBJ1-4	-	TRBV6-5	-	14	CASRALQGSEKLFF	TGTGCCAGCAGGGCCCTACAGGGTTCTGAAAAACTGTTTTTT
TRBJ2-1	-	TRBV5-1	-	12	CASSLSYNEQFF	TGCGCCAGCTCCCTCTCCTACAATGAGCAGTTCTTC
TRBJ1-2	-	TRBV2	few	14	CASSREGLGNGYTF	TGTGCCAGCTCCCGAGAGGGTCTGGGGAATGGCTACACCTTC
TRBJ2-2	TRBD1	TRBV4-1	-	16	CASSQGTGQGTGELFF	TGCGCCAGCAGCCAAGGAACAGGACAGGGGACCGGGGAGCTGTTTTTT
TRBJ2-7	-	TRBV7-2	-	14	CASSLGRLSYEQYF	TGTGCCAGCAGCTTAGGACGACTTTCCTACGAGCAGTACTTC
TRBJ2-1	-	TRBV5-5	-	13	CASSIQAYNEQFF	TGTGCCAGCAGCATACAGGCCTACAATGAGCAGTTCTTC
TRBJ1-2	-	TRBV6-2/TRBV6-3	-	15	CASSPDRLLTGGYTF	TGTGCCAGCAGTCCCGACAGGCTCTTAACGGGTGGCTACACCTTC